The T cell receptor (beta chain) described here comes from a study of T cells after somatic rescue of genetic block. Looked up from germline, CDR1 is GTSNPN and CDR2 is SVGIG (reference sequence). The CDR3 consists of 18 residues. V lost 3 bases to trimming and J lost 2 bases; unmatched junction nucleotides: 13. Repertoires were generated with immunoSEQ multiplex PCR, while TCRdb's copy carries only in-frame clones and drops some. Of tens of thousands of clones detected, 80% to 90% appear once; the ten largest clones hold approximately 1.5%. This TCR came from a woman between 18 and 30 years old. The chain joins TRBV30 to TRBJ2-5, with 12 bases fitting TRBD2. Sequencing was carried out using peripheral blood mononuclear cells (PBMCs). The CDR3 nucleotides are TGTGCCTGGAGGGGAAAGTTACTAGCGGGAGGTAGACAAGAGACCCAGTACTTC. It is translated as CAWRGKLLAGGRQETQYF. Together with reference TRBV30 and TRBJ2-5, the CDR3 gives the full variable domain: SQTIHQWPATLVQPVGSPLSLECTVEGTSNPNLYWYRQAAGRGLQLLFYSVGIGQISSEVPQNLSASRPQDRQFILSSKKLLLSDSGFYLCAWRGKLLAGGRQETQYFGPGTRLLVL.